What follows is one T cell receptor beta chain and its context. Its target is not known. Regulatory (CD25-high CD127-low) and conventional (CD25-low CD127-high) CD4+ T cells were sorted separately. The sample is drawn from a study of regulatory T cells. Broader study findings: In patients, unique TRB V-J pairs were restricted and V/J usage skewed, especially in Tregs. Regulatory T cells from CD3G-deficient patients were less diverse than autologous conventional CD4+ cells and control regulatory cells.

Primers: 52 TRBV forward and 13 TRBJ reverse. Sequenced by immunoSEQ multiplex PCR; TCRdb stores in-frame clones only, minus some. The table lists more than 950 clones, approximately 87% of them singletons. The CDR3 runs 11 residues. Germline V gene lookup returns CDR1 DFQATT and CDR2 SNEGSKA (reference sequence). The V and J ends lost 5 bases and 8 bases respectively, with 12 bases between them. The chain recombines TRBV20-1 with TRBJ1-2; D is ambiguous. Sequenced sample: CD4+ Tregs sorted from blood. This receptor was obtained from a young adult with CD3G deficiency. The CDR3 sequence: CSARGLRGYTF. The CDR3 DNA sequence: TGCAGTGCTCGAGGCCTTCGGGGCTACACCTTC.